Below are 12 T cell receptor beta chains sequenced from a single sample in a study of T-cell reconstitution after alpha-beta-depleted transplantation in children. TCRbeta library construction was performed incorporating unique molecular identifiers. TCRdb independently ran MiXCR on the PCR reads; one entry per CDR3 protein. The sample comprises hundreds of thousands of distinct CDR3 sequences, about an eighth of which are singletons, and 0.75% to 0.85% rests with the top ten. The sequencing here drew on PBMCs, taken before TCRalphabeta/CD19-depleted stem cell transplant. The receptors stem from a girl aged 2 to 10 with congenital amegakaryocytic thrombocytopenia, due to receive a stem cell transplant.

V and J are TRBV20-1 and TRBJ1-2, with D maybe TRBD1 (6 bases). V shed 4 bases and J shed 4 bases, with 19 bases lying between them. Germline V gives CDR1 DFQATT, CDR2 SNEGSKA (reference sequence). This CDR3 region has 15 residues. CDR3 DNA sequence: TGCAGTGCTAACAGGGTATCCCCCTTTAGCTATGGCTACACCTTC. Translated, it gives CSANRVSPFSYGYTF.

Details on this clonotype: A much larger clone sits a single nucleotide away, making a read error possible. J is TRBJ1-2 and V is TRBV29-1; 7 positions match TRBD1. Germline values: CDR1 SQVTM, CDR2 ANQGSEA. The CDR3 runs to 14 residues. This chain's CDR3 is CSVEPTGTNYGDTF. Here the CDR3 DNA reads TGCAGCGTTGAACCGACAGGGACTAACTATGGCGACACCTTC.

This clonotype was observed many times. V and J are TRBV10-3 and TRBJ2-7, with TRBD2 matching 12 bases. Trimming at V came to 10 bases and at J to 4 bases, leaving 8 bases not matched to a gene. Germline V gene sequence: CDR1 ENHRY, CDR2 SYGVKD. The CDR3 runs to 14 residues. The CDR3 nucleotides read TGTGCCACCTCCGAAGGACTAGCGGGATACGAGCAGTACTTC. Protein product: CATSEGLAGYEQYF.

This clonotype has ten or more counts. The chain uses TRBV5-6 and TRBJ2-1; 9 bases fit TRBD1. Trimming removed 9 bases from V and 10 bases from J; junction bases left unmatched: 17. This CDR3 is 15 amino acids long. Per germline, CDR1 SGHDT and CDR2 YYEEEE. The CDR3 is CATTNLGQGFGEQFF. CDR3 in DNA: TGTGCCACCACGAACCTGGGACAGGGATTCGGGGAGCAGTTCTTC.

As regards this clonotype: One base away lies a much larger clone, so this may be a sequencing read error. The chain recombines TRBV5-6 with TRBJ1-4; tentative D call: TRBD1 (6 bases). Per germline, CDR1 SGHDT and CDR2 YYEEEE. The CDR3 length is 13 residues. V was cut by 4 bases and J by 6 bases, with 10 bases left in between. CDR3 region: CASSMDSHEKLFF. The CDR3 region has the DNA TGTGCCAGCAGCATGGACAGCCATGAAAAACTGTTTTTT.

This clonotype showed up many times. The chain employs TRBV29-1 and TRBJ2-4; D not resolved. The CDR3 is 12 amino acids. Germline CDR1 SQVTM, CDR2 ANQGSEA. Trimming took 7 bases from V and 0 from J, leaving 7 bases between them. CDR3 protein: CSAEIAKNIQYF. CDR3 sequence (DNA): TGCAGCGCCGAAATAGCCAAAAACATTCAGTACTTC.

This clonotype was found many times. The V call is TRBV5-1, the J call TRBJ2-2; 7 bases map to TRBD1. The germline CDR1 and CDR2 sequences are SGHRS and YFSETQ. The J segment lost 0 bases and the V segment lost 5 bases, leaving 7 bases of the junction unmatched. This CDR3 contains 16 residues. This CDR3 reads CASRDTGTANTGELFF. The DNA of the CDR3 is TGCGCCAGCAGGGACACCGGGACAGCGAACACCGGGGAGCTGTTTTTT.

The rearrangement links TRBV12-3 or TRBV12-4 to TRBJ2-1; 8 nucleotides match TRBD2. V lost 6 bases to trimming and J lost 0 bases; unmatched junction nucleotides: 13. The CDR3 contains 18 residues. CDR3 DNA sequence: TGTGCCAGCAGCGGGACCGCCGGCGGGGGGAGCTCCTACAATGAGCAGTTCTTC. Protein sequence: CASSGTAGGGSSYNEQFF.

The sample holds many counts of this clonotype. The chain couples TRBV20-1 to TRBJ2-5, with D hard to call. Germline lookup yields CDR1 DFQATT and CDR2 SNEGSKA (reference sequence). CDR3 length: 15 residues. Trimming left V 6 bases short and J 2 bases short, with 19 bases between. This CDR3 reads CSAPRAGRFQETQYF. CDR3 sequence (DNA): TGCAGTGCACCCCGCGCCGGGCGCTTTCAAGAGACCCAGTACTTC.

Regarding this clonotype: A single base separates this from a much larger clone, so it may be a read error. The rearrangement links TRBV12-3 or TRBV12-4 to TRBJ2-1; 8 bases fit TRBD2. This CDR3 comprises 12 residues. The V and J ends lost 5 bases and 16 bases, in that order; junction bases with no gene match: 10. CDR3 sequence reads: CASSPTSDALFF. The DNA of the CDR3 is TGTGCCAGCAGTCCGACTAGCGATGCCCTCTTCTTC.

Ten or more counts support this clonotype. The rearrangement joins TRBV6-9 to TRBJ2-1; 8 bases align to TRBD2. Germline values: CDR1 MNHGY, CDR2 SVAAGI. The CDR3 covers 18 residues. The V and J ends lost 8 bases and 6 bases, in that order; junction bases with no gene match: 21. Written as DNA, the CDR3 is TGTGCCAGCCGCTATTCGCATCTAAGCGGGAGAGGTGGCAATGAGCAGTTCTTC. Amino acid sequence: CASRYSHLSGRGGNEQFF.

This clonotype has only a few counts. The chain employs TRBV2 and TRBJ1-1; perhaps TRBD1 as D (5 bases). The CDR3 sequence is 16 residues long. The germline V gene encodes CDR1 SNHLY and CDR2 FYNNEI. V was pared by 8 bases and J by 5 bases, with 24 bases between. The CDR3 DNA reads as TGTGCCAGCGGCCCCTGGGATTTTCAGGGCCTGACTGAAGCTTTCTTT. Its translation: CASGPWDFQGLTEAFF.